A single sample gave rise to the 16 T cell receptor beta chains below, sequenced in a study of cytomegalovirus exposure and HLA in healthy donors. The PCR made use of 60 Vbeta and 13 Jbeta primers. The table came from immunoSEQ multiplex PCR; TCRdb's copy has only in-frame clones and leaves some out. The repertoire holds under 150,000 clones, around four fifths seen once, with around 3.2% in the top ten. The specimen sequenced was PBMCs. Receptor source: a male donor in good health and CMV-seronegative.

This sequence joins TRBV4-1 and TRBJ2-7, with 11 bases aligning to TRBD1. With V trimmed by 1 base and J by 3 bases, 2 bases remained unmatched. CDR1 MGHRA and CDR2 YSYEKL come from the germline V gene. The length of the CDR3 is 15 residues. In DNA, the CDR3 is TGCGCCAGCAGCCAAGGGACAGGGGGCGTCTACGAGCAGTACTTC. Its protein is CASSQGTGGVYEQYF.

This sequence joins TRBV28 and TRBJ2-3, with D possibly TRBD2 on 5 matching bases. This CDR3 is 15 amino acids long. Per the germline V gene, CDR1 is MDHEN and CDR2 is SYDVKM. V lost 3 bases and J lost 2, with 12 bases in between. DNA for the CDR3: TGTGCCAGCAGTTTTTCCCACCGGGACACAGATACGCAGTATTTT. This gives the protein CASSFSHRDTDTQYF.

The chain recombines TRBV5-4 with TRBJ1-2; D is undetermined. Germline values: CDR1 SGHNT, CDR2 YYREEE (reference sequence). V dropped 0 bases and J dropped 6 bases, with 9 bases sitting between them. The CDR3 covers 13 residues. For the CDR3, the DNA is TGTGCCAGCAGCTTGGTTGGAGGGAATGGCTACACCTTC. It translates to CASSLVGGNGYTF.

This sequence joins TRBV9 and TRBJ1-3; the D is unclear. V was clipped by 0 bases and J by 0 bases, with 10 bases between them. CDR1 and CDR2 from the germline V gene are SGDLS and YYNGEE. The CDR3 runs to 16 residues. CDR3 residues: CASSVGGSVSGNTIYF. CDR3 nucleotides: TGTGCCAGCAGCGTAGGTGGCAGCGTCTCTGGAAACACCATATATTTT. Full variable domain (remainder filled in from reference TRBV9 and TRBJ1-3): DSGVTQTPKHLITATGQRVTLRCSPRSGDLSVYWYQQSLDQGLQFLIQYYNGEERAKGNILERFSAQQFPDLHSELNLSSLELGDSALYFCASSVGGSVSGNTIYFGEGSWLTVV.

The chain links TRBV18 to TRBJ1-3; D unclear. This CDR3 region has 16 residues. Germline loops: CDR1 KGHSH, CDR2 LQKENI. Trimming removed 5 bases at V and 9 bases at J, with 23 bases between. The chain's CDR3 is CASSSVTRIHQSTIYF. DNA for the CDR3: TGTGCCAGCTCATCGGTGACCAGGATTCACCAGAGCACCATATATTTT.

The chain has TRBV5-6 and TRBJ2-7; tentative D call: TRBD1 (6 bases). Germline loops: CDR1 SGHDT, CDR2 YYEEEE. Trimming pared 1 base from V and 0 bases from J, leaving 20 bases between. CDR3 size: 18 residues. The CDR3 loop is CASSLKDGQPYLSYEQYF. In nucleotides, the CDR3 is TGTGCCAGCAGCTTGAAGGATGGACAGCCCTACCTCTCCTACGAGCAGTACTTC.

The rearrangement joins TRBV9 to TRBJ2-2; 8 bases are shared with TRBD2. The germline V gene has CDR1 SGDLS and CDR2 YYNGEE. CDR3 length: 16 amino acids. The V gene end was trimmed by 0 bases and the J gene end by 3 bases; junction bases not matched to a gene: 4. The CDR3 DNA reads as TGTGCCAGCAGCGTAGTGTCTAGCGGGTACACCGGGGAGCTGTTTTTT. It encodes CASSVVSSGYTGELFF. Based on the CDR3 plus reference TRBV9 and TRBJ2-2, the full variable domain is DSGVTQTPKHLITATGQRVTLRCSPRSGDLSVYWYQQSLDQGLQFLIQYYNGEERAKGNILERFSAQQFPDLHSELNLSSLELGDSALYFCASSVVSSGYTGELFFGEGSRLTVL.

The chain employs TRBV2 and TRBJ2-3; the match to TRBD1 covers 9 bases. With 6 bases clipped from V and 6 bases from J, the junction kept 10 bases outside the gene matches. In germline, CDR1 is SNHLY, CDR2 FYNNEI. The CDR3 length is 15 residues. The CDR3 spells CASRVGQGQWDTQYF. In DNA form, the CDR3 reads TGTGCCAGCAGAGTCGGACAGGGGCAATGGGATACGCAGTATTTT.

The genes are TRBV14 and TRBJ2-7; D perhaps matches TRBD2 (6 bases). This CDR3 comprises 15 residues. The V and J ends lost 5 bases and 0 bases respectively, with 14 bases between them. Germline CDR1 and CDR2: SGHDN and FVKESK. CDR3 region: CASSLDGGYSYEQYF. CDR3 DNA sequence: TGTGCCAGCAGCTTGGACGGAGGGTACTCCTACGAGCAGTACTTC.

As for this clone: At the DNA level, this CDR3 is encoded by other sequences in the same sample as well. V gene TRBV28 combines with J gene TRBJ1-1; the D is unclear. With 2 bases removed from V and 1 base from J, the gap between germline ends came to 8 bases. The CDR3 has 14 residues. Germline-derived CDR1 and CDR2 are MDHEN and SYDVKM. CDR3 sequence: CASSLRGGNTEAFF. CDR3 bases: TGTGCCAGCAGTTTAAGAGGAGGGAACACTGAAGCTTTCTTT.

This clone was observed a handful of times. The chain links TRBV19 to TRBJ1-1; 8 bases fit TRBD1. CDR1 is LNHDA and CDR2 is SQIVND in the germline V gene (reference sequence). The CDR3 spans 15 residues. The V and J ends lost 0 bases and 6 bases, in that order; junction bases with no gene match: 6. CDR3 amino acids: CASSIDTGRGPEAFF. The DNA for the CDR3 is TGTGCCAGTAGTATAGATACAGGCAGGGGGCCTGAAGCTTTCTTT.

This rearrangement joins TRBV13 to TRBJ2-7, with 10 positions matching TRBD1. The trim removed 5 bases at V and 3 bases at J, leaving 4 bases unmatched. The germline gives CDR1 PRHDT, CDR2 FYEKMQ (reference sequence). This CDR3 contains 14 residues. The CDR3 sequence is CASSQDRGFYEQYF. For the CDR3, the DNA is TGTGCCAGCAGCCAGGACAGGGGGTTCTACGAGCAGTACTTC. Supplemented by reference TRBV13 and TRBJ2-7, the full variable domain reads AAGVIQSPRHLIKEKRETATLKCYPIPRHDTVYWYQQGPGQDPQFLISFYEKMQSDKGSIPDRFSAQQFSDYHSELNMSSLELGDSALYFCASSQDRGFYEQYFGPGTRLTVT.

The V call is TRBV29-1, the J call TRBJ2-2, with D possibly being TRBD2 (6 bases). The germline V gene has CDR1 SQVTM and CDR2 ANQGSEA. The V end was cut by 7 bases, the J end by 1 base, with 13 bases between. This CDR3 spans 14 amino acids. CDR3 coding DNA: TGCAGCGCCGCGCGGGACTTGAACACCGGGGAGCTGTTTTTT. This gives the protein CSAARDLNTGELFF.

J is TRBJ1-1 and V is TRBV6-4; D is uncertain. CDR3 size: 11 residues. Germline CDR1 reads MRHNA; CDR2 reads SNTAGT. Trimming pared 2 bases from V and 11 bases from J, leaving 9 bases between. CDR3 region: CASSDTRRAFF. The CDR3 DNA follows: TGTGCCAGCAGTGACACGAGGCGTGCTTTCTTT.

The chain carries TRBV19 and TRBJ1-2; TRBD1 aligns across 7 bases. This CDR3 is 15 amino acids long. Germline V gene sequence: CDR1 LNHDA, CDR2 SQIVND (reference sequence). J was trimmed by 1 base and V by 8 bases; bases with no gene match: 10. In DNA form, the CDR3 reads TGTGCCAGTGGGACAGCGCTCACCTTTAACTATGGCTACACCTTC. Translation: CASGTALTFNYGYTF.

This chain links TRBV27 with TRBJ1-5; D is ambiguous. The V gene's germline CDR1 is MNHEY and CDR2 SMNVEV (reference sequence). CDR3 length: 15 residues. V lost 3 bases to trimming and J lost 0 bases, with 9 bases between them. CDR3: CASSFQAYSNQPQHF. CDR3 DNA: TGTGCCAGCAGTTTTCAGGCTTATAGCAATCAGCCCCAGCATTTT.